Following are 5 T cell receptor beta chains from one sample sequenced in a study of cytomegalovirus exposure and HLA in healthy donors. PCR was performed using 60 Vbeta and 13 Jbeta primers. Measured with immunoSEQ multiplex PCR; TCRdb has only the in-frame clones, and not every one. The sample has about 180,000 clones; around 82% are singletons. Sequences were obtained from PBMCs. These receptors all stem from a young woman in good health and CMV-seropositive.

This chain links TRBV15 with TRBJ2-1; 10 nucleotides agree with TRBD2. CDR3 length: 18 residues. V gave up 3 bases and J gave up 0 bases; unmatched junction bases: 8. Germline CDR1 is LNHNV and CDR2 is YYDKDF (reference sequence). Here the CDR3 DNA reads TGTGCCACCAGCAGGGAGGGGACTAGCGATAGCTCCTACAATGAGCAGTTCTTC. Encoded protein: CATSREGTSDSSYNEQFF.

The chain combines TRBV4-3 with TRBJ1-6, with a tentative D call TRBD1 (5 bases). CDR1 and CDR2 (germline): LGHNA, YSLEER. This CDR3 is 15 amino acids long. The V and J ends lost 0 bases and 9 bases respectively, with 12 bases between them. The CDR3 spells CASSQDQGMSSPLHF. CDR3 sequence (DNA): TGCGCCAGCAGCCAAGATCAGGGAATGAGTTCACCCCTCCACTTT.

The J gene is TRBJ2-7, the V gene TRBV11-3; tentative D call: TRBD2 (6 bases). V was pared by 6 bases and J by 6 bases, with 12 bases between. From germline, CDR1 is SGHNT and CDR2 YENEEA. The CDR3 has 12 residues. The CDR3 spells CASSLRGGEQYF. Written as DNA, the CDR3 is TGTGCCAGCAGTTTAAGGGGAGGCGAGCAGTACTTC.

The CDR3 coding sequence is TGTGCCAGCAGTTCTCCCGACAGGTATAATGAAAAACTGTTTTTT. This encodes CASSSPDRYNEKLFF. V is TRBV28 and J is TRBJ1-4, with a tentative D call TRBD1 (6 bases). In germline, CDR1 is MDHEN, CDR2 SYDVKM. V dropped 4 bases and J dropped 4 bases, with 13 bases sitting between them. The CDR3 length is 15 residues.

The chain carries TRBV5-1 and TRBJ2-1; tentative D call: TRBD1 (5 bases). V dropped 0 bases and J dropped 8 bases, with 18 bases sitting between them. The germline V gene has CDR1 SGHRS and CDR2 YFSETQ. The CDR3 extends over 16 amino acids. The CDR3 reads CASSLALDPQVDEQFF. Here the CDR3 DNA reads TGCGCCAGCAGCTTGGCCTTGGACCCACAGGTCGATGAGCAGTTCTTC.